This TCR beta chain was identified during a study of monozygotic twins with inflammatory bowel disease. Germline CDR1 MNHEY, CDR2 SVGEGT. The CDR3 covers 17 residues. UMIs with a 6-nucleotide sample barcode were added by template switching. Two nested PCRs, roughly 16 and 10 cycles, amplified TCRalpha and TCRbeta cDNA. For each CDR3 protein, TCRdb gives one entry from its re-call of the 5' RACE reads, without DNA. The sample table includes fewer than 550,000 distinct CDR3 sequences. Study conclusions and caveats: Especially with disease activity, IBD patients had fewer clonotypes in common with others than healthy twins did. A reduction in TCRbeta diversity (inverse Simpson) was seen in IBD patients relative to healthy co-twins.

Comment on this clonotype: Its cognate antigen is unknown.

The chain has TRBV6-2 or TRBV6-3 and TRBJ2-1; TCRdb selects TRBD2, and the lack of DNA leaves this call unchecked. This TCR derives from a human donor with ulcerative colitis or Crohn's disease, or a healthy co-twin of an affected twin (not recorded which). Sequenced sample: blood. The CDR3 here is CASRHGTSGRAVNEQFF.